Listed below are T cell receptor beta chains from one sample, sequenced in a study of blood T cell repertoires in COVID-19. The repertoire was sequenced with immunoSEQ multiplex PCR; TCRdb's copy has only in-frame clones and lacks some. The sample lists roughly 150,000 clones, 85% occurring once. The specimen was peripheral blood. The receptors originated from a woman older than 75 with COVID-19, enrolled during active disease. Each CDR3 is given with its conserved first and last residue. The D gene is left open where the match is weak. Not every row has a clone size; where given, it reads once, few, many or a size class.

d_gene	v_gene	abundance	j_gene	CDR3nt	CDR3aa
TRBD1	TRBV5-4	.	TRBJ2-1	TGTGCCTCCAGTACGGGACAGGGGTCCAATGAGCAGTTCTTC	CASSTGQGSNEQFF
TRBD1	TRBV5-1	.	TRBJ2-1	TGCGCCAGCAGCTTGGGGACAGGGCCTGAGCAGTTCTTC	CASSLGTGPEQFF
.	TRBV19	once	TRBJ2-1	TGTGCCAGTAGTATGAAGAACATTTGGAGTGAGCAGTTCTTC	CASSMKNIWSEQFF
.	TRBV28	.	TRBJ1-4	TGTGCCAGCAGGACAGGCGGAACTAATGAAAAACTGTTTTTT	CASRTGGTNEKLFF
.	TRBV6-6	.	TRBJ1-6	TGTGCCAGCAGTTTACAGGGAGCTTCACCCCTCCACTTT	CASSLQGASPLHF
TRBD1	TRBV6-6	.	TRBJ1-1	TGTGCCAGCAGTTCGGGACAGAGCGTTGGCACTGAAGCTTTCTTT	CASSSGQSVGTEAFF
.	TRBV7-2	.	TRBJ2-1	TGTGCCAGCAGCCCACACCGATCCAACAATGAGCAGTTCTTC	CASSPHRSNNEQFF
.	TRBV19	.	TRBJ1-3	TGTGCCAGTAGTATCGCGAGGGGGGGAAACACCATATATTTT	CASSIARGGNTIYF
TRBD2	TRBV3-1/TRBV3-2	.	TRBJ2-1	TGTGCCAGCAGCCAAACCGCGGGGGAAGAGCAGTTCTTC	CASSQTAGEEQFF
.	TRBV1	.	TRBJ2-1	TGCACCAGCAGCCAAGATAGCGACTTCGGGAATGAGCAGTTCTTC	CTSSQDSDFGNEQFF
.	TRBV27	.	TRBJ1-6	TGTGCCAGCAGGGGGGGAACAGGCCCAAATTCACCCCTCCACTTT	CASRGGTGPNSPLHF
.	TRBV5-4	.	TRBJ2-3	TGTGCCAGCACCGTGAGAGGAGATACGCAGTATTTT	CASTVRGDTQYF
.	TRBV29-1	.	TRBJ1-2	TGCAGCGTTGCCGGGACAAACTATGGCTACACCTTC	CSVAGTNYGYTF
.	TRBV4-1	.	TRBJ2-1	TGCGCCAGCAGCCAAGCAGGCGAGAATGAGCAGTTCTTC	CASSQAGENEQFF
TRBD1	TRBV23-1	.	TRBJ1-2	TGCGCCAGCAGCCAAACTGATGCCCCGGGACAGGGGGGCTATGGCTACACCTTC	CASSQTDAPGQGGYGYTF
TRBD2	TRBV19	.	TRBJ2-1	TGTGCCAGTAGTATCACCCAGACCGGGACTAGCGGGAGATTGGGACGGCAGTTCTTC	CASSITQTGTSGRLGRQFF
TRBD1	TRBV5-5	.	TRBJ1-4	TGTGCCAGCAGCTGGGGACAGTCTACTAATGAAAAACTGTTTTTT	CASSWGQSTNEKLFF
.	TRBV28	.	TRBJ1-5	TGTGCCAGCAGTTCCGGGTCAACGGGCAATCAGCCCCAGCATTTT	CASSSGSTGNQPQHF
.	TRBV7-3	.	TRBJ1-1	TGTGCCAGCAGCTTAATGGACAGAGCGGAAGCTTTCTTT	CASSLMDRAEAFF
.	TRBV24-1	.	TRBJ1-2	TGTGCCACCAGTGAGCGGGGAGCGAATGGCTACACCTTC	CATSERGANGYTF
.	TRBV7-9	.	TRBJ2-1	TGTGCCAGCAGCTTAGGAGCGAGGGAGCAGTTCTTC	CASSLGAREQFF
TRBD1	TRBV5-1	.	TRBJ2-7	TGCGCCAGCAGCTCGGGACAGGGGATCTACGAGCAGTACTTC	CASSSGQGIYEQYF
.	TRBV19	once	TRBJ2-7	TGTGCCAGCGGCCGCCCAGGGACAACTTCCTACGAGCAGTACTTC	CASGRPGTTSYEQYF
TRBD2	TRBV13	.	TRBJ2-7	TGTGCCAGCTCCCCGGGTAGCGGGGGCAATCCTCGATCTAGGGGTCGGTACGAGCAGTACTTC	CASSPGSGGNPRSRGRYEQYF
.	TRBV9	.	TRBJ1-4	TGTGCCAGCAGCAGCTTACAGGGACGAGCCGAAAAACTGTTTTTT	CASSSLQGRAEKLFF
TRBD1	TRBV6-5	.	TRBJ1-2	TGTGCCAGCAGTTACCCGACAGGGGGGACCTATGGCTACACCTTC	CASSYPTGGTYGYTF
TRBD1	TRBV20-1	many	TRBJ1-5	TGCAGTGCTAGTGTCGTGACAGGGAGCAATCAGCCCCAGCATTTT	CSASVVTGSNQPQHF
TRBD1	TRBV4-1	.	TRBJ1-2	TGCGCCAGCAGCCAAAATCCAAGCTACCGGGACAGGGCTTATGGCTACACCTTC	CASSQNPSYRDRAYGYTF
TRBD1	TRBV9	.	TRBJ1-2	TGTGCCAGCAATACCCCCGGGACAGGCGTTAACTATGGCTACACCTTC	CASNTPGTGVNYGYTF
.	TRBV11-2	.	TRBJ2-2	TGTGCCAGCAGCCCCCGACAGGGAGGCACCGGGGAGCTGTTTTTT	CASSPRQGGTGELFF
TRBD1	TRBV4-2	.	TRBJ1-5	TGTGCCAGCAGCCAAGCGGGACAGCATAGCAATCAGCCCCAGCATTTT	CASSQAGQHSNQPQHF
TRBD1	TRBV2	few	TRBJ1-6	TGTGCCAGCAGTGAAACAGGGGATGTCTATAATTCACCCCTCCACTTT	CASSETGDVYNSPLHF
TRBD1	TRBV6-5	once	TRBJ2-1	TGTGCCAGCAGCACTCTGGGACAGACCTACAATGAGCAGTTCTTC	CASSTLGQTYNEQFF
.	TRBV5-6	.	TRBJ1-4	TGTGCCAGCAGTTACGACGGGGAAAAACTGTTTTTT	CASSYDGEKLFF
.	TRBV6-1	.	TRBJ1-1	TGTGCCAGCAGTGACAGGGTAGGGACTGAAGCTTTCTTT	CASSDRVGTEAFF
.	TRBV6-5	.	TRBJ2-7	TGTGCCAGCAGTTCCCACAACCATCCCTCCTACGAGCAGTACTTC	CASSSHNHPSYEQYF
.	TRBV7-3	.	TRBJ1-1	TGTGCCAGCAGCCCGTTTCCCGGGGAGAACACTGAAGCTTTCTTT	CASSPFPGENTEAFF
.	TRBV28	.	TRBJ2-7	TGTGCCAGCAGTTGGTACCTAGCGAGAGGCACCTACGAGCAGTACTTC	CASSWYLARGTYEQYF
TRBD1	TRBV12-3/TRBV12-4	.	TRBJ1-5	TGTGCCAGCAGTTGGCAGGGGGATCAGCCCCAGCATTTT	CASSWQGDQPQHF
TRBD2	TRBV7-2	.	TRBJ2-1	TGTGCCAGCAGCTTGGGGACTAGCCAGGTCTATGAGCAGTTCTTC	CASSLGTSQVYEQFF
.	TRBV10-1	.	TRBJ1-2	TGCGCCAGCAGTGAGAAATGCCGAGATGGCTACACCTTC	CASSEKCRDGYTF
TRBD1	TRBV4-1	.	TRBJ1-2	TGCGCCAGCAGCGAAGAGCAGGGGGCCGGCTATGGCTACACCTTC	CASSEEQGAGYGYTF
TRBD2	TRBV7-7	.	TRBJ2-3	TGTGCTAGCAGCCCCCTGGGAGGGCGTGCAGATACGCAGTATTTT	CASSPLGGRADTQYF
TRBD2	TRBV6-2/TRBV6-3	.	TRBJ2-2	TGTGCCAGCAGTTCCCGGCCTAGCGGGAGGAACACCGGGGAGCTGTTTTTT	CASSSRPSGRNTGELFF
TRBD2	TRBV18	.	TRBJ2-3	TGTGCCAGCTCATCCGCTCTTAGCGGGGGAGATACGCAGTATTTT	CASSSALSGGDTQYF
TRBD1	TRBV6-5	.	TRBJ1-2	TGTGCCAGCAACCCTCAACAGGGGGTATATGGCTACACCTTC	CASNPQQGVYGYTF